This passage covers 2 T cell receptor beta chains from one sample sequenced in a study of blood T cell repertoires in COVID-19. Profiled with immunoSEQ multiplex PCR; TCRdb holds only in-frame clones, not every one. The table has 300,000 to 400,000 clones, approximately 88% seen once. The sequencing input was PBMCs or T cells enriched from blood (not recorded which). All receptors come from a woman in her thirties with acute COVID-19.

The rearrangement links TRBV10-1 to TRBJ2-1; 11 nucleotides align to TRBD2. The CDR3 spans 18 residues. Germline values: CDR1 WNHNN, CDR2 SYGVQD (reference sequence). V lost 7 bases, J lost 0 bases, and 11 bases stayed unmatched. CDR3 DNA sequence: TGCGCCAGCAAAAATCCGGGACTAGCGGAGAGCTCCTACAATGAGCAGTTCTTC. Translating gives CASKNPGLAESSYNEQFF.

This clone was recorded a few times. The genes are TRBV28 and TRBJ2-7; 8 bases are a match to TRBD1. The CDR3 covers 15 residues. Trimming removed 4 bases from V and 3 bases from J; junction bases left unmatched: 8. Germline V gene sequence: CDR1 MDHEN, CDR2 SYDVKM. CDR3 sequence: CASSSAGGVVYEQYF. The CDR3 nucleotides are TGTGCCAGCAGTTCGGCAGGGGGCGTAGTCTACGAGCAGTACTTC.